This TCR beta chain stems from a study of Graves' ophthalmopathy and Graves' hyperthyroidism. Study-level information: Specimen type is peripheral blood, obtained at initial diagnosis before any treatment. Findings and limits, study-wide: Most expanded clonotypes from thyroid (those above 0.001 frequency) were also found in blood.

What supplied the PBMCs was roughly 10 ml of fresh peripheral blood. For this clonotype: Its antigen is undetermined.

There are 13 residues in the CDR3. Germline V gene lookup returns CDR1 SGHTA and CDR2 FQGNSA. With 4 bases removed from V and 12 bases from J, the gap between germline ends came to 19 bases. The TCR beta CDR3 regions underwent amplification from RNA transcripts. Second-round multiplex PCR followed a first-round RT-PCR using HTBI primers. TCRdb used MiXCR to reprocess the multiplex PCR reads, holding one entry per CDR3 protein. Counted here are about 740,000 distinct CDR3 sequences, roughly two fifths occurring once; the ten biggest clones make up less than 55%. The source is an adult man with Graves' ophthalmopathy. Source material: peripheral blood. J is TRBJ2-7 and V is TRBV7-2; D perhaps matches TRBD2 (7 bases). CDR3 sequence: CASSSGGGETRYF. DNA for the CDR3: TGTGCCAGCAGCTCCGGAGGGGGGGAGACCCGGTACTTC.